Given below is one T cell receptor beta chain in context. The source of the sample is a study of CD8 T cells in Susac syndrome. An amount of RNA that ranged from roughly 0.45 to 1 ug was reverse transcribed with random hexamers. TCRdb reprocessed the immunoSEQ multiplex PCR reads via MiXCR and lists one record per CDR3 protein. The repertoire holds 100,000 to 150,000 distinct CDR3 sequences, with roughly 93% as singletons. This CDR3 region has 14 residues. V lost 3 bases and J 4 bases, leaving 10 bases between the germline ends. CDR1 and CDR2 from the germline V gene are SGDLS and YYNGEE. This TCR came from a human donor with multiple sclerosis. Sequencing input: CD8+ T cells from PBMCs. This chain uses TRBV9 with TRBJ2-2; D might be TRBD1 (7 bases). CDR3 nucleotides: TGTGCCAGCAGCGCAGGGGGGCCCACCGGGGAGCTGTTTTTT. It encodes CASSAGGPTGELFF.